This passage covers 21 T cell receptor beta chains from one sample sequenced in a study of cytomegalovirus exposure and HLA in healthy donors. This PCR relied on a set of 60 Vbeta primers and 13 Jbeta primers. The data were produced by immunoSEQ multiplex PCR, yet TCRdb's version contains in-frame clones alone and is incomplete. The repertoire holds roughly 100,000 clones, approximately 70% seen once, with around 4% in the top ten. The sample taken for sequencing was PBMCs. Source of these receptors: a man younger than 45 in good health and CMV-seropositive.

V gene TRBV6-5 combines with J gene TRBJ2-5, with 9 bases identical to TRBD1. Matching the DNA end better, TRBJ2-7 makes the J call doubtful. The length of the CDR3 is 13 residues. CDR1 and CDR2 (germline): MNHEY, SVGAGI. CDR3 in amino acids: CASSRGQGYEQYF. In DNA form, the CDR3 reads TGTGCCAGCAGTAGGGGACAGGGCTACGAGCAGTACTTC.

The V and J genes are TRBV2 and TRBJ2-1; D might be TRBD1 (6 bases). V was shortened by 8 bases and J by 4 bases, with 12 bases between the two germline ends. From germline, CDR1 is SNHLY and CDR2 FYNNEI. This CDR3 has 13 residues. CDR3 nucleotides: TGTGCCAGCCTGGGCAGGGGTTACAATGAGCAGTTCTTC. It translates to CASLGRGYNEQFF.

This sequence joins TRBV7-9 and TRBJ2-3; 9 bases are shared with TRBD2. Germline V gives CDR1 SEHNR, CDR2 FQNEAQ (reference sequence). The CDR3 covers 15 residues. Germline trimming cut 1 base from V and 2 bases from J; bases unmatched to any gene: 1. The CDR3 sequence is CASSLERGDTDTQYF. The CDR3 region has the DNA TGTGCCAGCAGCTTAGAGCGGGGGGACACAGATACGCAGTATTTT.

The rearrangement joins TRBV7-2 to TRBJ1-6; D call uncertain. Germline V gives CDR1 SGHTA, CDR2 FQGNSA. The germline V and J ends were trimmed by 4 bases and 14 bases, with 15 bases remaining between them. CDR3 length equals 13 residues. In nucleotides, the CDR3 is TGTGCCAGCAGCTCGGAAGGGAGGAGGGCCCTCCACTTT. Translating gives CASSSEGRRALHF.

This clone has only one observation. The gene calls are TRBV6-5 and TRBJ1-1, with D perhaps TRBD1 (6 bases). The CDR3 has 14 residues. V lost 5 bases and J 0 bases, leaving 10 bases between the germline ends. CDR1 and CDR2 (germline): MNHEY, SVGAGI. This chain's CDR3 is CASSRDIVNTEAFF. The CDR3 nucleotides are TGTGCCAGCAGTAGGGACATCGTGAACACTGAAGCTTTCTTT.

J is TRBJ1-3 and V is TRBV6-1; weak D call: TRBD1 (5 bases). Trimming shortened V by 1 base and J by 8 bases, and 9 bases separated the two germline ends. The CDR3 has 13 amino acids. CDR1 is MNHNS, CDR2 SASEGT, per germline. The CDR3, as DNA: TGTGCCAGCAGTGAAGGGGGCGGTGACACCATATATTTT. Translating gives CASSEGGGDTIYF.

CDR3 loop: CANQLGGYEQYF. For the CDR3, the DNA is TGCGCCAACCAGTTGGGGGGTTACGAGCAGTACTTC. The V gene is TRBV10-1, the J gene TRBJ2-7, with D perhaps matching TRBD2 (6 bases). CDR1 is WNHNN, CDR2 SYGVQD, per germline (reference sequence). V lost 10 bases to trimming and J lost 4 bases, with 14 bases between them. The CDR3 extends over 12 amino acids.

The CDR3 DNA follows: TGTGCCAGCAGTTTGCCGGGACAGGAGCAGTATTTT. Encoded protein: CASSLPGQEQYF. V is TRBV13 and J is TRBJ2-3; 8 nucleotides align to TRBD1. With 6 bases clipped from V and 11 bases from J, the junction kept 7 bases outside the gene matches. Germline V gene sequence: CDR1 PRHDT, CDR2 FYEKMQ (reference sequence). This CDR3 spans 12 amino acids.

The rearrangement joins TRBV9 to TRBJ1-4; 7 bases map to TRBD1. The CDR3 loop spans 17 amino acids. The germline V gene has CDR1 SGDLS and CDR2 YYNGEE. The junction had 11 bases not matched to a gene; V was cut back by 3 bases and J by 3 bases. The CDR3 DNA reads TGTGCCAGCAGCGAGGGACTCAGCACAGGGGCTAATGAAAAACTGTTTTTT. As protein: CASSEGLSTGANEKLFF.

The rearrangement joins TRBV7-9 to TRBJ2-1; no reliable D call. The CDR3 sequence is 14 residues long. Germline lookup yields CDR1 SEHNR and CDR2 FQNEAQ (reference sequence). V lost 0 bases, J lost 4 bases, and 7 bases lay in between. Here the CDR3 reads CASSLATTYNEQFF. CDR3 bases: TGTGCCAGCAGCTTAGCGACGACTTACAATGAGCAGTTCTTC.

The chain recombines TRBV6-1 with TRBJ2-7; unclear D gene. The CDR3 has 13 amino acids. V was clipped by 4 bases and J by 2 bases, with 9 bases between them. The V gene's germline CDR1 is MNHNS and CDR2 SASEGT. In DNA, the CDR3 is TGTGCCAGCAGTGTCACACCGACCTACGAGCAGTACTTC. Its protein product is CASSVTPTYEQYF.

This sequence joins TRBV18 and TRBJ2-1; no reliable D call. CDR1 is KGHSH and CDR2 is LQKENI in the germline V gene. The CDR3 is 13 amino acids. Trimming shortened V by 4 bases and J by 8 bases, and 12 bases separated the two germline ends. The CDR3 coding sequence is TGTGCCAGCTCACGCCTAGGAGCGTATGAGCAGTTCTTC. It translates to CASSRLGAYEQFF.

The chain is built from TRBV18 and TRBJ1-2; a weak D match, TRBD1 (6 bases). Germline V gene data show CDR1 as KGHSH and CDR2 as LQKENI. Trimming took off 1 base at V and 6 bases at J, with 6 bases between the two ends. This CDR3 has 12 residues. CDR3 in amino acids: CASSPQGDGYTF. CDR3 in DNA: TGTGCCAGCTCACCACAGGGGGATGGCTACACCTTC.

This sequence joins TRBV29-1 and TRBJ1-5; 11 nucleotides align to TRBD1. With 4 bases clipped from V and 4 bases from J, the junction kept 6 bases outside the gene matches. The germline gives CDR1 SQVTM, CDR2 ANQGSEA. CDR3 size: 15 residues. The CDR3 reads CSVGGGQGANQPQHF. Here the CDR3 DNA reads TGCAGCGTTGGGGGAGGACAGGGGGCGAATCAGCCCCAGCATTTT.

The chain recombines TRBV30 with TRBJ2-6; 10 nucleotides align to TRBD1. The trim removed 3 bases at V and 5 bases at J, leaving 13 bases unmatched. There are 18 residues in the CDR3. CDR1 and CDR2 (germline): GTSNPN, SVGIG (reference sequence). The DNA of the CDR3 is TGTGCCTGGAGCTTGGCGGGACAGGGGCGAGCGTGGGCCAACGTCCTGACTTTC. This gives the protein CAWSLAGQGRAWANVLTF.

This sequence joins TRBV7-8 and TRBJ2-7; 7 bases are shared with TRBD1. Germline CDR1 is SGHVS and CDR2 is FQNEAQ. The V gene end was trimmed by 4 bases and the J gene end by 2 bases; junction bases not matched to a gene: 5. The CDR3 loop spans 14 amino acids. The CDR3 region is CASSYRDSPYEQYF. The CDR3 nucleotides read TGTGCCAGCAGCTACCGGGACAGCCCCTACGAGCAGTACTTC.

This sequence joins TRBV28 and TRBJ1-1; D is ambiguous. CDR1 and CDR2 from the germline V gene are MDHEN and SYDVKM. This CDR3 spans 11 amino acids. V lost 6 bases and J 2 bases, leaving 4 bases between the germline ends. CDR3 nucleotide sequence: TGTGCCAGCAGGGCCAACACTGAAGCTTTCTTT. Protein sequence: CASRANTEAFF.

The J gene is TRBJ2-2, the V gene TRBV6-5, with 7 bases that match TRBD2. V lost 5 bases to trimming and J lost 10 bases; unmatched junction nucleotides: 4. The length of the CDR3 is 12 residues. Looked up from germline, CDR1 is MNHEY and CDR2 is SVGAGI. CDR3 amino acids: CASSSGNPELFF. As DNA, the CDR3 is TGTGCCAGCAGTAGCGGGAACCCGGAGCTGTTTTTT.

The chain recombines TRBV5-4 with TRBJ2-7, with 9 bases identical to TRBD1. The germline CDR1 and CDR2 sequences are SGHNT and YYREEE (reference sequence). Losses at the gene ends were 0 bases for V and 6 bases for J; bases not matched to a gene: 13. This CDR3 has 17 residues. CDR3 nucleotide sequence: TGTGCCAGCAGCTTGGACGGTCCGCGGACAGGGGTTAGCGAGCAGTACTTC. As protein: CASSLDGPRTGVSEQYF.

This chain links TRBV4-1 with TRBJ2-1; no definite D call. This CDR3 is built from 13 residues. Germline V gives CDR1 MGHRA, CDR2 YSYEKL. Trimming removed 4 bases from V and 8 bases from J, with 12 bases in between. The CDR3 is CASSLRGGYEQFF. Written as DNA, the CDR3 is TGCGCCAGCAGCCTTCGAGGCGGCTATGAGCAGTTCTTC.

This clone was observed a handful of times. The chain employs TRBV11-2 and TRBJ2-1; TRBD2 might be the D (5 bases). CDR1 and CDR2 from the germline V gene are SGHAT and FQNNGV. The CDR3 has 12 amino acids. V lost 8 bases and J 6 bases, leaving 11 bases between the germline ends. CDR3: CASRVAGNEQFF. CDR3 bases: TGTGCCAGCCGCGTGGCGGGCAATGAGCAGTTCTTC.